This passage covers 13 T cell receptor beta chains from one sample sequenced in a study of blood T cell repertoires in COVID-19. Only in-frame clones appear in the TCRdb table, and some are missing; sequencing was by immunoSEQ multiplex PCR. The sample holds some 180,000 clones; 75% to 90% are singletons and the top ten take more than 5.5%. Sequencing was done on a sample of PBMCs or T cells enriched from blood (not recorded which). These receptors were obtained from a man between 35 and 55 years old who had recovered from COVID-19.

This clone was observed a few times. This sequence joins TRBV11-2 and TRBJ2-1, with 7 nucleotides matching TRBD1. Trimming cost V 5 bases and J 0 bases; bases outside gene matches: 7. This CDR3 is built from 16 residues. Per the germline V gene, CDR1 is SGHAT and CDR2 is FQNNGV. CDR3 bases: TGTGCCAGCAGCGTTCGAGGGGACAGCTCCTACAATGAGCAGTTCTTC. Its translation: CASSVRGDSSYNEQFF.

In this sample, this clone turned up once. The chain carries TRBV12-3 or TRBV12-4 and TRBJ1-1; unclear D gene. V gave up 4 bases and J gave up 1 base, with 7 bases separating them. The CDR3 has 13 residues. CDR3 DNA sequence: TGTGCCAGCAGTTCTAGAGGGAACACTGAAGCTTTCTTT. Its protein product is CASSSRGNTEAFF.

The V and J genes are TRBV30 and TRBJ2-3; 9 bases align to TRBD1. The V gene's germline CDR1 is GTSNPN and CDR2 SVGIG (reference sequence). There are 15 residues in the CDR3. The trim removed 3 bases at V and 6 bases at J, leaving 10 bases unmatched. The CDR3 loop is CAWSQTGTGSDTQYF. DNA for the CDR3: TGTGCCTGGAGCCAAACCGGGACAGGGTCGGATACGCAGTATTTT. Complete variable domain (other parts from reference TRBV30 and TRBJ2-3): SQTIHQWPATLVQPVGSPLSLECTVEGTSNPNLYWYRQAAGRGLQLLFYSVGIGQISSEVPQNLSASRPQDRQFILSSKKLLLSDSGFYLCAWSQTGTGSDTQYFGPGTRLTVL.

J is TRBJ2-5 and V is TRBV12-5; 7 bases agree with TRBD1. The J segment lost 1 base and the V segment lost 5 bases, leaving 7 bases of the junction unmatched. From germline, CDR1 is LGHNT and CDR2 FRNRAP. The CDR3 loop spans 15 amino acids. CDR3 protein: CASGDREVIQETQYF. CDR3 nucleotides: TGTGCTAGTGGTGACAGGGAAGTAATCCAAGAGACCCAGTACTTC.

V is TRBV10-3 and J is TRBJ2-3, with a weak D call TRBD2 (5 bases). The CDR3 spans 13 residues. Per germline, CDR1 ENHRY and CDR2 SYGVKD. Deletions cut 7 bases from V and 0 bases from J, with 8 bases between. Written as DNA, the CDR3 is TGTGCCATCAAGAGCGGTAGCACAGATACGCAGTATTTT. It encodes CAIKSGSTDTQYF.

V is TRBV7-8 and J is TRBJ2-3, with TRBD2 as a possible D gene (6 bases). The V end lost 5 bases, the J end lost 2 bases, and 17 bases lay between the germline ends. The CDR3 has 16 amino acids. Germline CDR1 reads SGHVS; CDR2 reads FQNEAQ. The CDR3 DNA sequence: TGTGCCAGCAGCGTTCAATCCTCGGGGGTCACAGATACGCAGTATTTT. Translating it yields CASSVQSSGVTDTQYF.

The chain has TRBV5-1 and TRBJ1-1, with 9 bases identical to TRBD1. Germline lookup yields CDR1 SGHRS and CDR2 YFSETQ. J lost 7 bases, V lost 0 bases, and 7 bases had no gene match. The CDR3 extends over 15 amino acids. CDR3 DNA sequence: TGCGCCAGCAGCTTGGAAACAGGGGGCCGATTTGAAGCTTTCTTT. This codes for CASSLETGGRFEAFF.

This rearrangement joins TRBV27 to TRBJ1-1, with 7 bases lining up with TRBD1. The V and J ends lost 7 bases and 0 bases, in that order; junction bases with no gene match: 17. Germline V gives CDR1 MNHEY, CDR2 SMNVEV (reference sequence). This CDR3 has 18 amino acids. CDR3 nucleotides: TGTGCCAGCACCCAAAGGAGTCAGGGGGGACCCATGAACACTGAAGCTTTCTTT. Amino acids: CASTQRSQGGPMNTEAFF.

Remarks on this clone: Other DNA sequences in the same sample also yield this CDR3. The rearrangement uses TRBV28 and TRBJ1-5; D is unclear. Germline CDR1 reads MDHEN; CDR2 reads SYDVKM. The CDR3 spans 13 residues. V was clipped by 5 bases and J by 3 bases, with 8 bases between them. CDR3 coding DNA: TGTGCCAGCAGTCCGAGGGTCAATCAGCCCCAGCATTTT. Translation gives CASSPRVNQPQHF.

The V gene is TRBV29-1, the J gene TRBJ2-6, with D possibly TRBD1 on 5 matching bases. The CDR3 runs 15 residues. Trimming pared 6 bases from V and 0 bases from J, leaving 12 bases between. CDR1 SQVTM and CDR2 ANQGSEA come from the germline V gene. The CDR3 region is CSVEDIYSGANVLTF. The CDR3 DNA is TGCAGCGTCGAGGACATTTACTCTGGGGCCAACGTCCTGACTTTC.

The table lists this clone with a count of one. The chain links TRBV5-5 to TRBJ1-6; 9 nucleotides line up with TRBD1. Per the germline V gene, CDR1 is SGHKS and CDR2 is YYEKEE (reference sequence). With V trimmed by 1 base and J by 6 bases, 5 bases remained unmatched. The CDR3 runs to 16 residues. Here the CDR3 DNA reads TGTGCCAGCAGCTTGTTCAGGACAGGGGCTAATTCACCCCTCCACTTT. As protein: CASSLFRTGANSPLHF.

The chain joins TRBV12-3 or TRBV12-4 to TRBJ1-1, with D possibly matching TRBD1 (5 bases). Trimming stripped 3 bases from V and 8 bases from J, with 10 bases between. There are 12 residues in the CDR3. The CDR3 protein is CASSFTGPEAFF. The CDR3 DNA reads as TGTGCCAGCAGTTTCACAGGACCCGAAGCTTTCTTT.

The J gene is TRBJ1-2, the V gene TRBV7-8; D is ambiguous. Germline CDR1 reads SGHVS; CDR2 reads FQNEAQ. V was trimmed by 1 base and J by 4 bases, leaving 7 bases between them. The CDR3 is 13 residues long. Here the CDR3 DNA reads TGTGCCAGCAGCTTAGAAAGCTCCTATGGCTACACCTTC. Translation: CASSLESSYGYTF.